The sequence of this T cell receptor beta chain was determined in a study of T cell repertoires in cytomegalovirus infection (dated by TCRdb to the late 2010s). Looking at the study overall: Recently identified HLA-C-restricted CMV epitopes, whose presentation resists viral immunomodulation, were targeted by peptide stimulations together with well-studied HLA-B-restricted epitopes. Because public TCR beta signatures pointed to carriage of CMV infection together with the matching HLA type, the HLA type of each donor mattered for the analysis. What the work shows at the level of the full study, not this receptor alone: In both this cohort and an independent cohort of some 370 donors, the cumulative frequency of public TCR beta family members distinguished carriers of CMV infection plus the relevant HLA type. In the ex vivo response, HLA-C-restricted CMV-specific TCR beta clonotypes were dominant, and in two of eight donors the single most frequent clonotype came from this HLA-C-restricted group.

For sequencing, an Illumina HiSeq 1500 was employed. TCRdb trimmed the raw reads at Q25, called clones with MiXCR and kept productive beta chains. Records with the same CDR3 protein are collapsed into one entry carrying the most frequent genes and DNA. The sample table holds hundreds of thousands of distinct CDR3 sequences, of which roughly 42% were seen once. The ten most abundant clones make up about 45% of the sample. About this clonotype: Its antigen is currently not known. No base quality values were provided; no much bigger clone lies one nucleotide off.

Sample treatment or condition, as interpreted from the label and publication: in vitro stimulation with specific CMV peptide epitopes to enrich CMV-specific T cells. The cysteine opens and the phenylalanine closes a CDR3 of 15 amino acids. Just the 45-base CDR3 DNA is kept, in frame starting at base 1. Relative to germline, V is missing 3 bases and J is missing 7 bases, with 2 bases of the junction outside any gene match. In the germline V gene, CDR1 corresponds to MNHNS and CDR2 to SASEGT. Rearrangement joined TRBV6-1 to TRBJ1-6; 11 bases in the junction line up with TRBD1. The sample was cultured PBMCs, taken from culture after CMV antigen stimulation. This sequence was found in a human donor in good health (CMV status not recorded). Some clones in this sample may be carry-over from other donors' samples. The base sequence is TGTGCCAGCAGTGAGGGGACAGGGGGGAATTCACCCCTCCACTTT. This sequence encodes CASSEGTGGNSPLHF.